One sample yielded the 15 T cell receptor beta chains listed below, sequenced in a study of blood T cell repertoires in COVID-19. Produced via immunoSEQ multiplex PCR; TCRdb's table is partial and in-frame only. The sample lists over 100,000 clones, 75% to 90% occurring once. The source material was peripheral blood. Receptors were obtained from a woman in her forties or fifties with acute or convalescent COVID-19.

This chain uses TRBV2 with TRBJ1-6; 8 bases agree with TRBD1. Germline-derived CDR1 and CDR2 are SNHLY and FYNNEI. V was pared by 6 bases and J by 7 bases, with 8 bases of the junction left unmatched. The CDR3 has 15 amino acids. The CDR3: CASSPRQGLNSPLHF. The CDR3 nucleotides read TGTGCCAGCAGCCCGAGACAGGGGCTGAATTCACCCCTCCACTTT.

V and J are TRBV6-1 and TRBJ2-7; 9 bases fit TRBD1. The CDR3 runs 15 residues. Trimming at V came to 3 bases and at J to 7 bases, leaving 10 bases not matched to a gene. Germline lookup yields CDR1 MNHNS and CDR2 SASEGT. The CDR3 nucleotides read TGTGCCAGCAGTGAGCACGGACAGGGGCCGAGGGAGCAGTACTTC. Protein product: CASSEHGQGPREQYF.

Note on this clone: Germline is not matched at one junction end, which may reflect a read error. The J gene is TRBJ1-6, the V gene TRBV3-1 (or the pseudogene TRBV3-2); possibly TRBD1 for D (6 bases). The CDR3 spans 15 residues. Per germline, CDR1 LGHDT and CDR2 YNNKEL (reference sequence). DNA of the CDR3: TGTGCCAGCAGCCAAGGGGGGCAGGGTAATGCACCCCTCCACTTT. It translates to CASSQGGQGNAPLHF.

V and J are TRBV5-6 and TRBJ2-7, with 11 bases matching TRBD2. V trimming: 5 bases; J trimming: 0 bases; junction bases outside the gene matches: 4. This CDR3 has 15 amino acids. Germline values: CDR1 SGHDT, CDR2 YYEEEE. CDR3 coding DNA: TGTGCCAGCAGGGTTAGCGGGGGGGCCTCCTACGAGCAGTACTTC. This codes for CASRVSGGASYEQYF.

The chain carries TRBV19 and TRBJ1-6, with TRBD1 as a possible D gene (5 bases). Trimming left V 5 bases short and J 15 bases short, with 14 bases between. Germline-derived CDR1 and CDR2 are LNHDA and SQIVND (reference sequence). This CDR3 spans 12 amino acids. The CDR3 sequence is CASSPVHGGLHF. DNA for the CDR3: TGTGCCAGTAGTCCTGTACACGGGGGCCTCCACTTT. The full variable domain, completed using reference TRBV19 and TRBJ1-6, is DGGITQSPKYLFRKEGQNVTLSCEQNLNHDAMYWYRQDPGQGLRLIYYSQIVNDFQKGDIAEGYSVSREKKESFPLTVTSAQKNPTAFYLCASSPVHGGLHFGNGTRLTVT.

V and J are TRBV20-1 and TRBJ1-5; D is uncertain. The CDR3 is 13 residues long. CDR1 and CDR2 from the germline V gene are DFQATT and SNEGSKA (reference sequence). V was shortened by 3 bases and J by 5 bases, with 11 bases between the two germline ends. The CDR3 nucleotides read TGCAGTGCTAGTAATGGACTCTATCAGCCCCAGCATTTT. It yields the protein CSASNGLYQPQHF.

The chain employs TRBV5-1 and TRBJ1-1; no reliable D call. Trimming pared 7 bases from V and 2 bases from J, leaving 18 bases between. CDR1 and CDR2 from the germline V gene are SGHRS and YFSETQ. This CDR3 contains 15 residues. CDR3 in amino acids: CASGGASAQNTEAFF. The CDR3 DNA reads as TGCGCCAGCGGAGGTGCATCGGCTCAAAACACTGAAGCTTTCTTT.

V and J are TRBV2 and TRBJ2-1; 7 bases match TRBD2. With 1 base clipped from V and 9 bases from J, the junction kept 9 bases outside the gene matches. Germline V lookup: CDR1 SNHLY, CDR2 FYNNEI. The CDR3 has 15 amino acids. CDR3 sequence: CASSEGLGGGSEQFF. In DNA, the CDR3 is TGTGCCAGCAGTGAAGGTTTGGGCGGGGGAAGTGAGCAGTTCTTC.

The chain joins TRBV6-5 to TRBJ2-3; TRBD2 agrees at 10 bases. V dropped 7 bases and J dropped 2; count of bases not matched to a gene: 6. The CDR3 is 15 residues long. Germline V CDR1 and CDR2: MNHEY, SVGAGI. In DNA, the CDR3 is TGTGCCAGCACACGGACTAGCGGATACACAGATACGCAGTATTTT. This translates into CASTRTSGYTDTQYF.

The sample holds one count of this clone. V usage is TRBV12-3 or TRBV12-4 and J usage is TRBJ1-5; D remains unclear. The CDR3 totals 13 residues. V was pared by 1 base and J by 5 bases, with 6 bases between. The CDR3 sequence is CASSLGPDQPQHF. The CDR3 DNA follows: TGTGCCAGCAGTTTAGGGCCCGATCAGCCCCAGCATTTT.

The chain combines TRBV5-1 with TRBJ1-2, with D maybe TRBD1 (5 bases). This CDR3 contains 14 residues. V was shortened by 0 bases and J by 4 bases, with 10 bases between the two germline ends. CDR1 SGHRS and CDR2 YFSETQ come from the germline V gene. CDR3 region: CASSLDGGIYGYTF. CDR3 bases: TGCGCCAGCAGCTTGGATGGGGGGATCTATGGCTACACCTTC.

This clone appeared a few times. This chain uses TRBV4-1 with TRBJ1-4; D not certain. Trimming cost V 4 bases and J 6 bases, with 3 bases left between them. Germline CDR1 and CDR2: MGHRA and YSYEKL. The CDR3 spans 11 residues. In DNA, the CDR3 is TGCGCCAGCAGCCCGGATGAAAAACTGTTTTTT. Protein: CASSPDEKLFF.

This chain links TRBV12-3 or TRBV12-4 with TRBJ2-1; no definite D call. This CDR3 has 13 residues. V lost 4 bases to trimming and J lost 3 bases, with 7 bases between them. The CDR3, as DNA: TGTGCCAGCAGTTCCCGCAGCTACAATGAGCAGTTCTTC. Protein product: CASSSRSYNEQFF.

The genes are TRBV9 and TRBJ2-7, with 10 bases that match TRBD1. The CDR3 is made up of 17 amino acids. Per germline, CDR1 SGDLS and CDR2 YYNGEE. J lost 4 bases, V lost 0 bases, and 10 bases had no gene match. As DNA, the CDR3 is TGTGCCAGCAGCGTAGAGCCTTTGGGACAGGGGCTATACGAGCAGTACTTC. Translation gives CASSVEPLGQGLYEQYF.

The CDR3 DNA is TGCGCCAGCAGCTTGAGGATACAGAAGGATAATTCACCCCTCCACTTT. It encodes CASSLRIQKDNSPLHF. The V gene is TRBV5-1, the J gene TRBJ1-6, with D unclear. Germline V gives CDR1 SGHRS, CDR2 YFSETQ. Trimming left V 1 base short and J 5 bases short, with 13 bases between. The CDR3 extends over 16 amino acids.